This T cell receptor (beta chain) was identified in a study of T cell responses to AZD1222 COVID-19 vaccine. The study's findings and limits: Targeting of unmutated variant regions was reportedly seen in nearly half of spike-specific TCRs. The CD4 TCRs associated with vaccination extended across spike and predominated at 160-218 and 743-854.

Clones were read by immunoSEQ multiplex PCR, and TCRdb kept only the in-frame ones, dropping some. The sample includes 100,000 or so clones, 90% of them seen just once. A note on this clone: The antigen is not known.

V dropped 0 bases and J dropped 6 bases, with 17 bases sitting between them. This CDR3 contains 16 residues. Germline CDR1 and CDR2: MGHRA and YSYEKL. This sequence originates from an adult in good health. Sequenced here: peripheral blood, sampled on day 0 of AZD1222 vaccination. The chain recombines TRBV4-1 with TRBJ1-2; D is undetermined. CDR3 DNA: TGCGCCAGCAGCCAAGATTTGGCTTATGTTGGGAATGGCTACACCTTC. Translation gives CASSQDLAYVGNGYTF.